Listed here is a single T cell receptor (beta chain). Clones were read by immunoSEQ multiplex PCR, and TCRdb kept only the in-frame ones, dropping some. The repertoire holds about 39,000 clones, with approximately 87% as singletons. V lost 7 bases to trimming and J lost 2 bases; unmatched junction nucleotides: 5. The germline CDR1 and CDR2 sequences are SGHNT and YYREEE (reference sequence). The CDR3 spans 15 residues. The sample is drawn from a study of control samples from healthy donors and cancer patients. The sequencing input was blood. This receptor was identified in a man aged 55 to 70 in good health. The rearrangement joins TRBV5-4 to TRBJ2-1; TRBD2 agrees at 11 bases. The CDR3 DNA is TGTGCCAGCGGTCTAGCGGGAGGACCCTACAATGAGCAGTTCTTC. This translates into CASGLAGGPYNEQFF. Combining the CDR3 with reference TRBV5-4 and TRBJ2-1 gives the whole variable domain ETGVTQSPTHLIKTRGQQVTLRCSSQSGHNTVSWYQQALGQGPQFIFQYYREEENGRGNFPPRFSGLQFPNYSSELNVNALELDDSALYLCASGLAGGPYNEQFFGPGTRLTVL.